The T cell receptor beta chain described here comes from a study of cytomegalovirus exposure and HLA in healthy donors. Overall study: Earlier results showed 90 million to 120 million unique TCR beta sequences derived from roughly 180 million T cells. General study results and limits: Three CMV-associated chains proved CMV antigen-specific in vitro.

Germline V gives CDR1 MDHEN, CDR2 SYDVKM. This CDR3 comprises 12 residues. Trimming pared 5 bases from V and 10 bases from J, leaving 14 bases between. Use of 60 Vbeta and 13 Jbeta primers characterized the PCR. Clones were sequenced by immunoSEQ multiplex PCR, and TCRdb holds only the in-frame ones, with some missing. The sample lists about 98,000 clones, roughly 81% occurring once. Concerning this clone: Its target is not known.

This receptor was identified in a man between 35 and 55 years old in good health and CMV-seronegative. The chain links TRBV28 to TRBJ1-2; D might be TRBD1 (5 bases). Sequenced: PBMCs. CDR3: CASSPRERVYTF. CDR3 coding DNA: TGTGCCAGCAGTCCCAGGGAGCGGGTCTACACCTTC.